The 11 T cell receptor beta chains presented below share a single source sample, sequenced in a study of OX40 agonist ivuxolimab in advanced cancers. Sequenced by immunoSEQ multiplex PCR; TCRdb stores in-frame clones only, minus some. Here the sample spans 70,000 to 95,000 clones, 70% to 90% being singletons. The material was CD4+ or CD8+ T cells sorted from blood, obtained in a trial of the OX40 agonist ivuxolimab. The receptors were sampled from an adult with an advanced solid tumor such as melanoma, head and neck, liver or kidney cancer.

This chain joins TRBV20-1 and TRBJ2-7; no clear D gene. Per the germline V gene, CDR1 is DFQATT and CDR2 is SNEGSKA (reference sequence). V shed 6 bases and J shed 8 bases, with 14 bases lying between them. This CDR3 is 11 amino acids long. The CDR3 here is CSAMRTGKQYF. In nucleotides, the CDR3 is TGCAGTGCGATGAGGACCGGCAAGCAGTACTTC.

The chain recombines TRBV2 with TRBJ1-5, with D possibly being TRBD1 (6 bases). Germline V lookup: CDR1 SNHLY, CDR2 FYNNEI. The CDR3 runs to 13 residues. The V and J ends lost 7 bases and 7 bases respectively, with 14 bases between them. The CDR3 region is CASKGGFGQPQHF. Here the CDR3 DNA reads TGTGCCAGCAAGGGGGGGTTTGGGCAGCCCCAGCATTTT.

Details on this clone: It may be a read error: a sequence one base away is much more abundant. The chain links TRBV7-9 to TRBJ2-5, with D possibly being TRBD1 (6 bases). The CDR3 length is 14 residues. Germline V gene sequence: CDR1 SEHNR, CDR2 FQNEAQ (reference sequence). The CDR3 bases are TGTGCCAGCAGCTTAGAACAGGGCGGAGAGACCCGGTACTTC. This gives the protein CASSLEQGGETRYF.

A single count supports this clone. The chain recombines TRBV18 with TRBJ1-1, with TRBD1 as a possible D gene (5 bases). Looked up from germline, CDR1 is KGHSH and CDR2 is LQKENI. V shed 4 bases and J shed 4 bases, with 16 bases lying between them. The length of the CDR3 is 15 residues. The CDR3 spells CASSRLEGLGTEAFF. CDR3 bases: TGTGCCAGCTCACGGCTGGAGGGACTAGGCACTGAAGCTTTCTTT.

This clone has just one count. The CDR3 region has the DNA TGCGCCAGCAGCTTGGACAGCACCTCGTCCCAGCATTTT. Protein: CASSLDSTSSQHF. V usage is TRBV5-1 and J usage is TRBJ1-5; D call uncertain. The V and J ends lost 0 bases and 11 bases respectively, with 12 bases between them. This CDR3 comprises 13 residues. The germline CDR1 and CDR2 sequences are SGHRS and YFSETQ.

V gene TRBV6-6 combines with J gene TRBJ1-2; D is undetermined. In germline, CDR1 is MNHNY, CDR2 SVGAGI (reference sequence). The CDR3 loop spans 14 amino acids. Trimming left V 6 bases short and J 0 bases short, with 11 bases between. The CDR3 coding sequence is TGTGCCAGCAGGACTCGGGCAACTAACTATGGCTACACCTTC. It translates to CASRTRATNYGYTF.

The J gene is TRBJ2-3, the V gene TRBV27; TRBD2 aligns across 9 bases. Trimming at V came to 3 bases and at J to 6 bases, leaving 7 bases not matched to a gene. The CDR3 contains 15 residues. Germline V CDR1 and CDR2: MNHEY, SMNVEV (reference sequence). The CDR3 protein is CASSFSGSGGDTQYF. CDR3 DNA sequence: TGTGCCAGCAGTTTTAGCGGGAGTGGCGGTGATACGCAGTATTTT.

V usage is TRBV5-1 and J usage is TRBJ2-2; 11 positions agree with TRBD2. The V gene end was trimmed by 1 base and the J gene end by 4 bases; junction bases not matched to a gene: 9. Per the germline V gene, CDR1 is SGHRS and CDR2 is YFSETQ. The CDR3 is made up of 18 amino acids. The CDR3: CASSLLAGGPVSTGELFF. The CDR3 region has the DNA TGCGCCAGCAGCTTGTTAGCGGGAGGGCCGGTGAGCACCGGGGAGCTGTTTTTT. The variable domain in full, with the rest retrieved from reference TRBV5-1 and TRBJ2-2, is KAGVTQTPRYLIKTRGQQVTLSCSPISGHRSVSWYQQTPGQGLQFLFEYFSETQRNKGNFPGRFSGRQFSNSRSEMNVSTLELGDSALYLCASSLLAGGPVSTGELFFGEGSRLTVL.

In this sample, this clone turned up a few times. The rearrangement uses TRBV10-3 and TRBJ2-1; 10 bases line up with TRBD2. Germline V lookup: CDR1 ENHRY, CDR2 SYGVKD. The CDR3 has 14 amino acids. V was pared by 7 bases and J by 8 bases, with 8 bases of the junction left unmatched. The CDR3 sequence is CAIKPGTSAYEQFF. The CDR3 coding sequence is TGTGCCATCAAGCCCGGGACTAGCGCTTATGAGCAGTTCTTC.

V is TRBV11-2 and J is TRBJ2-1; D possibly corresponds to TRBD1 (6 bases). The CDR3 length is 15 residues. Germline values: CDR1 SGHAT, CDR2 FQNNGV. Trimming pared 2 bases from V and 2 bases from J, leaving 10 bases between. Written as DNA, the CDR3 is TGTGCCAGCAGCTTAATTCGGACAGCCTACAATGAGCAGTTCTTC. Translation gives CASSLIRTAYNEQFF.

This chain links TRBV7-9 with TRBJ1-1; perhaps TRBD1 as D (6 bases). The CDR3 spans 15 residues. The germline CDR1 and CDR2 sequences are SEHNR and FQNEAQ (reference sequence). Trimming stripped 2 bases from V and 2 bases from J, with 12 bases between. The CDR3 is CASSLLGDINTEAFF. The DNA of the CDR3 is TGTGCCAGCAGCTTATTAGGGGACATAAACACTGAAGCTTTCTTT.